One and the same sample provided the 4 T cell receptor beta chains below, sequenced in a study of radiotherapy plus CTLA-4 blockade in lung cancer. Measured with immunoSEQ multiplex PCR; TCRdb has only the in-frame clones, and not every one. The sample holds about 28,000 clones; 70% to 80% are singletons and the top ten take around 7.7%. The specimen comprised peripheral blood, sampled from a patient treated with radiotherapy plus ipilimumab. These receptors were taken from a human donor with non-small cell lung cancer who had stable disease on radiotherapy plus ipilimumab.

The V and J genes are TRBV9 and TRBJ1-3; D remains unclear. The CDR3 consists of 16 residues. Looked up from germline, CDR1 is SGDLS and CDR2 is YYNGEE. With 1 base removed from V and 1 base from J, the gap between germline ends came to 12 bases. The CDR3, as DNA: TGTGCCAGCAGCGTACCCGGGTCTGTGTCTGGAAACACCATATATTTT. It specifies CASSVPGSVSGNTIYF.

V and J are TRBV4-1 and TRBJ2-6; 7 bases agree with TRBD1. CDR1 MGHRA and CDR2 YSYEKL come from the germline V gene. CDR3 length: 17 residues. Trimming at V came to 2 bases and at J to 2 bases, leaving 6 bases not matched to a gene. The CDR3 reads CASSQWVTGAGANVLTF. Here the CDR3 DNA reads TGCGCCAGCAGCCAATGGGTAACAGGGGCTGGGGCCAACGTCCTGACTTTC.

The CDR3: CASSGAGMAYEQYF. In DNA form, the CDR3 reads TGCGCCAGCAGTGGGGCAGGGATGGCCTACGAGCAGTACTTC. This chain links TRBV10-1 with TRBJ2-7; a possible D gene is TRBD1 (5 bases). The length of the CDR3 is 14 residues. The germline V and J ends were trimmed by 4 bases and 2 bases, with 12 bases remaining between them. Germline CDR1 and CDR2: WNHNN and SYGVQD (reference sequence).

CDR3 sequence: CASSPEYTLVRRGYTGELFF. The CDR3 DNA reads TGTGCCAGCAGCCCCGAATACACACTGGTTAGAAGAGGGTACACCGGGGAGCTGTTTTTT. The chain carries TRBV4-2 and TRBJ2-2; a weak D match, TRBD2 (5 bases). The CDR3 covers 20 residues. Per the germline V gene, CDR1 is LGHNA and CDR2 is YNFKEQ. Between the trimmed V and J ends, which lost 4 bases and 3 bases, there was a span of 27 bases.